Listed below are T cell receptor beta chains from one sample, sequenced in a study of T-cell reconstitution after alpha-beta-depleted transplantation in children. Via MiXCR, TCRdb re-called the PCR reads, giving one row per CDR3 protein. The profile shows about 370,000 distinct CDR3 sequences, about 20% of them singletons. Material: PBMCs from the stem cell graft donor, obtained from the stem cell graft. Receptor source: a human donor who donated a stem cell graft to a child with acute myeloid leukemia. The CDR3 runs from the conserved cysteine through the conserved F or W. D genes are given only for firm matches. Only some rows state a clone size, as once, few, many or a class for expanded clones.

clone size,D gene,V gene,J gene,CDR3 protein,CDR3 DNA
few,NA,TRBV12-3/TRBV12-4,TRBJ1-1,CASSFGGYTEAFF,TGTGCCAGCAGTTTTGGAGGGTACACTGAAGCTTTCTTT
many,TRBD1,TRBV4-1,TRBJ2-5,CASRIRTGQETQYF,TGCGCCAGCAGGATTCGGACAGGACAAGAGACCCAGTACTTC
many,NA,TRBV20-1,TRBJ2-7,CSARAEVGGYEQYF,TGCAGTGCTAGAGCTGAGGTGGGCGGCTACGAGCAGTACTTC
few,TRBD2,TRBV20-1,TRBJ2-7,CSARDLAGRYEQYF,TGCAGTGCTAGAGACCTAGCGGGTCGATACGAGCAGTACTTC
NA,TRBD1,TRBV20-1,TRBJ1-2,CSAETGASNYGYTF,TGCAGTGCTGAAACAGGGGCATCTAACTATGGCTACACCTTC
NA,NA,TRBV20-1,TRBJ1-4,CSARFTGLPFLVATNEKLFF,TGCAGTGCTAGGTTCACAGGGTTGCCCTTCCTCGTAGCAACTAATGAAAAACTGTTTTTT
few,TRBD2,TRBV5-5,TRBJ2-1,CASSVTSGTYNEQFF,TGTGCCAGCAGCGTCACTAGCGGGACCTACAATGAGCAGTTCTTC
NA,NA,TRBV25-1,TRBJ2-5,CASRNTGTETQYF,TGTGCCAGCAGGAACACAGGGACGGAGACCCAGTACTTC
NA,NA,TRBV12-3/TRBV12-4,TRBJ1-3,CASSLEGPSGNTIYF,TGTGCCAGCTCATTAGAGGGGCCCTCTGGAAACACCATATATTTT
NA,NA,TRBV5-1,TRBJ2-5,CASSLGWGMPEETQYF,TGCGCCAGCAGCTTGGGGTGGGGAATGCCCGAAGAGACCCAGTACTTC
NA,TRBD2,TRBV3-1,TRBJ2-1,CASSQDDLLAGGHNEQFF,TGTGCCAGCAGCCAAGACGACTTGCTAGCGGGAGGGCACAATGAGCAGTTCTTC
NA,TRBD2,TRBV28,TRBJ2-7,CASKSTSGRISSYEQYF,TGTGCCAGCAAATCGACTAGCGGGAGGATAAGCTCCTACGAGCAGTACTTC
few,NA,TRBV20-1,TRBJ2-1,CSAPSTRNAYNEQFF,TGCAGTGCCCCCTCGACTAGAAATGCCTACAATGAGCAGTTCTTC
NA,NA,TRBV29-1,TRBJ1-5,CSVEENPNQPQHF,TGCAGCGTTGAAGAAAACCCAAATCAGCCCCAGCATTTT
NA,NA,TRBV4-1,TRBJ2-3,CASSQEDTFTDTQYF,TGCGCCAGCAGCCAAGAGGACACCTTCACAGATACGCAGTATTTT
NA,TRBD2,TRBV29-1,TRBJ2-7,CSARQGTSGSYEQYF,TGCAGCGCCCGCCAAGGGACTAGCGGTTCCTACGAGCAGTACTTC
NA,NA,TRBV7-3,TRBJ1-6,CASSLSRGDSPLHF,TGTGCCAGCAGCTTATCTAGGGGAGATTCACCCCTCCACTTT
few,TRBD2,TRBV4-3,TRBJ2-1,CASSQETAGGINEQFF,TGCGCCAGCAGCCAAGAAACAGCGGGAGGGATCAATGAGCAGTTCTTC
NA,NA,TRBV12-3/TRBV12-4,TRBJ1-5,CASSVGPNHNQPQHF,TGTGCCAGCAGTGTGGGACCGAACCACAATCAGCCCCAGCATTTT
few,NA,TRBV21-1,TRBJ2-6,CASSKREQGIAGANVLTF,TGTGCCAGCAGCAAGAGGGAGCAGGGGATTGCTGGGGCCAACGTCCTGACTTTC
once,NA,TRBV12-3/TRBV12-4,TRBJ1-5,CASSSGGQGPQHF,TGTGCCAGCAGTAGCGGGGGGCAGGGGCCCCAGCATTTT
NA,TRBD1,TRBV20-1,TRBJ1-5,CSAINRGSDQPQHF,TGCAGTGCTATAAACAGGGGTAGCGATCAGCCCCAGCATTTT
NA,NA,TRBV12-3/TRBV12-4,TRBJ2-3,CASSLSGFNTDTQYF,TGTGCCAGCAGTTTATCAGGGTTTAACACAGATACGCAGTATTTT
many,NA,TRBV6-5,TRBJ1-2,CASSYTGLGNYGYTF,TGTGCCAGCAGTTACACAGGGTTGGGAAACTATGGCTACACCTTC
NA,TRBD1,TRBV7-9,TRBJ1-5,CASRTGVSDQPQHF,TGTGCCAGCAGAACAGGGGTGTCCGATCAGCCCCAGCATTTT
NA,TRBD2,TRBV7-2,TRBJ2-1,CASSQLGGRFNEQFF,TGTGCCAGCAGCCAGCTGGGCGGGAGGTTCAATGAGCAGTTCTTC
many,TRBD1,TRBV27,TRBJ2-7,CASSLTGGAMGEQYF,TGTGCCAGCAGTTTAACAGGGGGCGCTATGGGGGAGCAGTACTTC
few,NA,TRBV7-2,TRBJ2-3,CASSLKREKHTDTQYF,TGTGCCAGCAGCTTAAAACGGGAGAAGCACACAGATACGCAGTATTTT
few,NA,TRBV20-1,TRBJ1-5,CSARREGNQPQHF,TGCAGTGCTAGAAGGGAGGGTAATCAGCCCCAGCATTTT
NA,NA,TRBV29-1,TRBJ2-1,CSVVVVGPHNEQFF,TGCAGCGTTGTAGTAGTTGGGCCGCACAATGAGCAGTTCTTC
NA,NA,TRBV21-1,TRBJ1-2,CASSNRDGTDFDYTF,TGTGCCAGCAGCAATCGGGACGGAACCGATTTTGACTACACCTTC
NA,TRBD2,TRBV4-2,TRBJ2-3,CASSPYQQLAGSTDTQYF,TGTGCCAGCAGCCCATACCAGCAACTAGCGGGAAGCACAGATACGCAGTATTTT
NA,NA,TRBV20-1,TRBJ2-3,CSAPSASSTDTQYF,TGCAGTGCACCAAGCGCCTCTAGCACAGATACGCAGTATTTT
many,NA,TRBV20-1,TRBJ2-1,CSARTAISYNEQFF,TGCAGTGCTAGAACAGCGATCTCCTACAATGAGCAGTTCTTC
few,NA,TRBV20-1,TRBJ1-2,CSARDLNRAGYGYTF,TGCAGTGCTAGAGATCTTAACAGGGCCGGCTATGGCTACACCTTC
few,TRBD2,TRBV18,TRBJ2-2,CASSPREGKGTGELFF,TGTGCCAGCTCACCCCGGGAGGGGAAGGGCACCGGGGAGCTGTTTTTT
NA,TRBD1,TRBV12-3/TRBV12-4,TRBJ1-1,CASRRTGAIQGNTEAFF,TGTGCCAGCAGGAGGACAGGGGCCATCCAAGGGAACACTGAAGCTTTCTTT
NA,TRBD1,TRBV27,TRBJ2-5,CASSSTGEEETQYF,TGTGCCAGCAGTTCAACAGGGGAAGAAGAGACCCAGTACTTC
NA,NA,TRBV20-1,TRBJ1-4,CSARPPGGREKLFF,TGCAGTGCTAGGCCTCCGGGGGGTCGGGAAAAACTGTTTTTT
NA,TRBD2,TRBV3-1,TRBJ2-3,CASSQVLQREGTDTQYF,TGTGCCAGCAGCCAAGTTCTTCAGCGGGAGGGCACAGATACGCAGTATTTT
few,NA,TRBV6-4,TRBJ1-5,CASSDPQRGETDQPQHF,TGTGCCAGCAGTGACCCCCAGCGCGGGGAAACCGATCAGCCCCAGCATTTT
many,TRBD2,TRBV20-1,TRBJ2-3,CSARWTSGSTDTQYF,TGCAGTGCTAGATGGACTAGCGGCAGCACAGATACGCAGTATTTT
many,NA,TRBV29-1,TRBJ1-1,CSTLGGPEAFF,TGCAGCACCCTGGGTGGGCCTGAAGCTTTCTTT
NA,NA,TRBV5-1,TRBJ1-1,CASSLVRAGTEAFF,TGCGCCAGCAGCTTGGTCAGGGCTGGCACTGAAGCTTTCTTT
few,NA,TRBV12-3/TRBV12-4,TRBJ2-5,CASSLPGVQETQYF,TGTGCCAGCAGTCTACCGGGTGTTCAAGAGACCCAGTACTTC
few,NA,TRBV27,TRBJ1-1,CASGIMNIGAFF,TGTGCCAGCGGGATTATGAACATCGGAGCTTTCTTT
many,NA,TRBV12-3/TRBV12-4,TRBJ1-5,CASMIGEGRGQPQHF,TGTGCCAGCATGATAGGAGAGGGAAGGGGGCAGCCCCAGCATTTT
NA,NA,TRBV3-1,TRBJ1-2,CASSQVSDIQNGYTF,TGTGCCAGCAGCCAAGTATCGGACATTCAAAATGGCTACACCTTC
NA,TRBD1,TRBV3-1,TRBJ2-5,CASSLASTGLKTQYF,TGTGCCAGCAGCCTCGCGTCGACAGGGCTAAAGACCCAGTACTTC
NA,NA,TRBV25-1,TRBJ2-2,CASSEFGLANTGELFF,TGTGCCAGCAGTGAATTTGGCCTTGCGAACACCGGGGAGCTGTTTTTT
NA,NA,TRBV29-1,TRBJ2-2,CSVGAPANTGELFF,TGCAGCGTGGGGGCCCCGGCCAACACCGGGGAGCTGTTTTTT
NA,NA,TRBV7-6,TRBJ2-3,CASSSRSTTDTQYF,TGTGCCAGCAGCTCCCGATCGACCACAGATACGCAGTATTTT
NA,TRBD2,TRBV18,TRBJ2-1,CASSPPRLAASYNEQFF,TGTGCCAGCTCACCACCGAGACTAGCTGCTTCCTACAATGAGCAGTTCTTC
few,NA,TRBV5-1,TRBJ2-7,CASSLLTGDLYEQYF,TGCGCCAGCAGCTTGTTAACGGGAGACCTCTACGAGCAGTACTTC
many,NA,TRBV7-2,TRBJ1-5,CASSLAPSNQPQHF,TGTGCCAGCAGCTTAGCCCCTAGCAATCAGCCCCAGCATTTT
many,NA,TRBV12-3/TRBV12-4,TRBJ2-2,CASSLGFGELFF,TGCGCCAGCAGCTTGGGGTTCGGGGAGCTGTTTTTT
few,TRBD1,TRBV24-1,TRBJ1-5,CATSDTDRDQPQHF,TGTGCCACCAGTGACACGGACAGGGATCAGCCCCAGCATTTT
many,NA,TRBV12-5,TRBJ1-1,CASRLNTEAFF,TGTGCTAGTCGCCTGAACACTGAAGCTTTCTTT
few,NA,TRBV29-1,TRBJ2-5,CSGSDSPGETQYF,TGCAGCGGTTCTGACAGCCCTGGGGAGACCCAGTACTTC
NA,TRBD2,TRBV6-5,TRBJ2-3,CASSYGSGSSDTQYF,TGTGCCAGCAGTTACGGTAGCGGGAGTTCAGATACGCAGTATTTT